Listed below are T cell receptor beta chains from one sample, sequenced in a study of CD4 T cells in relation to SARS-CoV-2 and coronaviruses. No antigen has been assigned to these receptors. Only in-frame clones appear in the TCRdb table, and some are missing; sequencing was by immunoSEQ multiplex PCR. The sample lists approximately 24,000 clones, roughly 70% occurring once. The specimen sequenced was CD4+ T cells from PBMCs, cultured in vitro. The receptors shown here come from a human donor in good health. Each CDR3 is given with its conserved first and last residue. Fields, in order: D gene, J gene, V gene, clone size, CDR3 protein, CDR3 DNA. A D gene is named only where the DNA matches it firmly. Rows may omit the clone size; those that give it use once, few, many or a size class.

D: NA; J: TRBJ1-1; V: TRBV6-2/TRBV6-3; size: once; CDR3: CASSLPTGAAEAFF; DNA: TGTGCCAGCAGCCTGCCGACGGGAGCGGCTGAAGCTTTCTTT
D: NA; J: TRBJ1-6; V: TRBV9; size: NA; CDR3: CASSVGVDSPLHF; DNA: TGTGCCAGCAGCGTAGGGGTGGATTCACCCCTCCACTTT
D: TRBD1; J: TRBJ1-4; V: TRBV19; size: NA; CDR3: CASSIRTGNEKLFF; DNA: TGTGCCAGTAGTATCCGGACAGGGAATGAAAAACTGTTTTTT
D: TRBD1; J: TRBJ2-3; V: TRBV7-3; size: NA; CDR3: CASSNVPGQGISSTDTQYF; DNA: TGTGCCAGCAGCAACGTCCCGGGACAGGGGATTTCTAGCACAGATACGCAGTATTTT
D: TRBD1; J: TRBJ1-2; V: TRBV9; size: NA; CDR3: CASSVALGQGDGYTF; DNA: TGTGCCAGCAGCGTAGCTCTGGGACAGGGCGATGGCTACACCTTC
D: TRBD1; J: TRBJ2-2; V: TRBV9; size: NA; CDR3: CASSVDGTENTGELFF; DNA: TGTGCCAGCAGCGTAGACGGGACAGAGAACACCGGGGAGCTGTTTTTT
D: NA; J: TRBJ2-7; V: TRBV10-3; size: NA; CDR3: CAISDTASYEQYF; DNA: TGTGCCATCAGTGACACAGCGTCCTACGAGCAGTACTTC
D: TRBD1; J: TRBJ1-1; V: TRBV28; size: few; CDR3: CASSLGTGPNTEAFF; DNA: TGTGCCAGCAGTTTGGGGACAGGACCGAACACTGAAGCTTTCTTT
D: TRBD1; J: TRBJ1-3; V: TRBV9; size: NA; CDR3: CASSAGQHVMDTIYF; DNA: TGTGCCAGCAGCGCGGGACAGCACGTGATGGACACCATATATTTT
D: NA; J: TRBJ2-7; V: TRBV5-1; size: few; CDR3: CASSSRQGYEQYF; DNA: TGCGCCAGCAGCTCAAGACAAGGGTACGAGCAGTACTTC
D: TRBD1; J: TRBJ1-1; V: TRBV30; size: NA; CDR3: CAWSLTGARGKAFF; DNA: TGTGCCTGGAGTTTGACAGGGGCGCGTGGTAAAGCTTTCTTT
D: TRBD1; J: TRBJ1-5; V: TRBV19; size: NA; CDR3: CASSQQGRQPQHF; DNA: TGTGCCAGTAGTCAACAGGGGAGGCAGCCCCAGCATTTT
D: NA; J: TRBJ2-2; V: TRBV14; size: few; CDR3: CASSQRGAHENTGELFF; DNA: TGTGCCAGCAGCCAAAGGGGGGCTCATGAGAACACCGGGGAGCTGTTTTTT
D: TRBD1; J: TRBJ2-7; V: TRBV18; size: NA; CDR3: CASSPPGQGAVNEQYF; DNA: TGTGCCAGCTCACCTCCGGGACAGGGGGCTGTTAACGAGCAGTACTTC
D: NA; J: TRBJ1-4; V: TRBV7-8; size: NA; CDR3: CASSLESREEKLFF; DNA: TGTGCCAGCAGCTTAGAGTCTCGGGAGGAAAAACTGTTTTTT
D: NA; J: TRBJ1-1; V: TRBV6-5; size: NA; CDR3: CASSKTGLEAFF; DNA: TGTGCCAGCAGTAAAACAGGGCTTGAAGCTTTCTTT
D: TRBD2; J: TRBJ2-5; V: TRBV7-2; size: NA; CDR3: CASSPPGGGRETQYF; DNA: TGTGCCAGCAGCCCACCTGGGGGGGGAAGAGAGACCCAGTACTTC
D: NA; J: TRBJ2-1; V: TRBV6-4; size: NA; CDR3: CASIRPPYGVRGEQFF; DNA: TGTGCCAGCATCCGACCGCCCTACGGGGTTAGAGGGGAGCAGTTCTTC
D: TRBD1; J: TRBJ2-2; V: TRBV6-6; size: NA; CDR3: CASTQPGGNTGELFF; DNA: TGTGCCAGCACCCAGCCAGGGGGCAACACCGGGGAGCTGTTTTTT
D: NA; J: TRBJ1-4; V: TRBV9; size: NA; CDR3: CASSVINGAKLFF; DNA: TGTGCCAGCAGCGTCATCAATGGGGCTAAACTGTTTTTT
D: TRBD2; J: TRBJ2-1; V: TRBV5-1; size: NA; CDR3: CASSLGVSGKSSYNEQFF; DNA: TGCGCCAGCAGCTTGGGGGTAAGCGGGAAAAGCTCCTACAATGAGCAGTTCTTC
D: NA; J: TRBJ2-2; V: TRBV10-1; size: NA; CDR3: CASSELGGPKANSGELFF; DNA: TGCGCCAGCAGTGAGCTAGGGGGTCCGAAGGCAAACTCCGGGGAGCTGTTTTTT
D: NA; J: TRBJ1-3; V: TRBV5-5; size: NA; CDR3: CASSLQGVSGNTIYF; DNA: TGTGCCAGCAGCCTTCAGGGAGTTTCTGGAAACACCATATATTTT
D: NA; J: TRBJ2-3; V: TRBV7-2; size: NA; CDR3: CASSLTARDTQYF; DNA: TGTGCCAGCAGCCTAACCGCGAGAGATACGCAGTATTTT
D: NA; J: TRBJ2-5; V: TRBV5-1; size: few; CDR3: CASSSHDWQETQYF; DNA: TGCGCCAGCAGCTCACATGACTGGCAAGAGACCCAGTACTTC
D: NA; J: TRBJ2-7; V: TRBV18; size: NA; CDR3: CASSPGTETYEQYF; DNA: TGTGCCAGCTCCCCAGGGACGGAGACCTACGAGCAGTACTTC